The TCR beta chain described here comes from a study of shared clonotypes between healthy human individuals (TCRdb year 2020). Describing the broader study: The cohort included a few men and a couple of women between 18 and 49 years of age. To increase sequencing depth and limit assay-specific biases, different laboratories used diverse techniques to prepare libraries and sequence TCR repertoires. The study deeply sequenced blood TCR repertoires of five healthy adults to estimate repertoire size and the extent of clonotype sharing between individuals. For each donor, three plates each were used for CD4 naive and CD4 memory, two plates were used for CD8 naive, and one plate was used for CD8 memory. Between about 0.85 and 9.5 billion PBMCs per donor were obtained by leukapheresis.

Using the deep immunoSEQ assay, multiplex PCR amplified TCR CDR3 regions from genomic DNA. Extracted genomic DNA from each cell subset was distributed evenly across all wells of several immunoSEQ 96-well plates, and each plate was treated as a replicate. For sorted subsets, 150 to 200 ng genomic DNA, equal to 30,000 or so T cell genomes, was loaded into each replicate PCR. The purified libraries were quantified using a Qubit 3.0 fluorometer, sized with a Bioanalyzer 2100, and then quantified again using the KAPA Library Quantification kit. Each immunoSEQ 96-well plate was sequenced on its own single-read 150-cycle Illumina NextSeq 550 flow cell. From the authors' description of their analysis: The immunoSEQ output contained only junctional sequences without quality scores, so filtering could not match that applied to full-length reads. To assign V/J genes and CDR3, sequences were annotated using PyIR, a Python wrapper for IgBLAST v1.9, with IMGT germline references. Reads were filtered out if the reads had weak V/J assignments (E-value above 1e-6), no CDR3, stop codons, out-of-frame junctions, or ambiguous translated residues. A V3J clonotype was defined by an identical inferred V gene, J gene, and CDR3 amino acid sequence. To compute the percentage overlap between repertoires, the number of shared unique clonotypes was divided by the size of the smaller repertoire. Richness of each repertoire was evaluated using RTK rarefaction, the Chao1 estimator, and Recon v2.1 estimates of unobserved clonotypes. Generation probabilities for all TCRbeta clonotypes obtained by the gDNA method from four donors were computed using OLGA. TCRdb provides this immuneACCESS table in a form limited to in-frame rearrangements. Some clones are lacking; in checked studies, under half of them reflect an unresolved V gene, and why the rest are absent is not known. The DNA was the basis for D and trimming; V, J and clone size are from that table. The sample table shows approximately 340,000 clones, and about 74% are seen once. The biggest ten clones account for 10% of the sample.

V has 4 bases trimmed and J has 6 bases trimmed; junction bases matching no gene number 6. In the germline V gene (reference sequence), CDR1 corresponds to SGHNT and CDR2 to YYREEE. From the cysteine up to the phenylalanine, the CDR3 has a length of 14 residues. The CDR3 DNA has 42 bases and is translated from base 1. The donors were healthy, HIV-negative adults who had no recently reported acute infections or vaccinations. Only Caucasian adults living in Nashville, Tennessee, USA were represented among the donors. CD4+ T cells were enriched through magnetic negative selection, after which naive cells were positively selected on CD45RA and the remaining negative fraction served as the memory subset. Blood was collected by leukapheresis, and PBMCs were isolated by Ficoll-Histopaque density gradient centrifugation and then cryopreserved in liquid nitrogen vapor phase. Analytical flow cytometry was used to check the purity and quantity of each magnetically sorted T cell population. Genomic DNA was isolated from every sorted fraction and measured by UV absorbance on a Nanodrop 2000c.

Paper-wide results and their limitations: Across a few donors, 5% to 6% of naive CD4, roughly 3.4% of naive CD8, about 2.3% of memory CD4, and over 0.35% of memory CD8 clonotypes were shared. Pairwise subsampling led to the expectation that sequencing depth would affect the degree of clonotype sharing among donors. Sampling was restricted to blood, and TCR repertoires in tissues likely differ from the TCR repertoires found in blood. Compared with non-shared clonotypes, clonotypes shared by all four sorted-subset donors had higher generation probabilities. Naive subsets generally had larger estimated clonotype richness than memory subsets did. Incomplete sequencing was indicated by rarefaction of sorted-subset datasets, despite the large sequencing depth. The genetic and exposure-history diversity represented was limited by the small number of donors.

Note on this clone: Its antigen is still unknown. No clone much larger than this one lies a single base away; base qualities are absent.

The receptor comes from a man aged 30 to 39 in good health. Recombination connected TRBV5-4 to TRBJ2-7, and 11 bases in between align with TRBD2. Sequences were obtained from memory CD4+ T cells sorted from blood. The cell subset or site label on this specimen signifies: CD45RA-negative fraction. The bases read TGTGCCAGCAGCGCTAGCGGGAGGCCCTCCGAGCAGTACTTC. It translates as CASSASGRPSEQYF.